These 27 T cell receptor beta chains originate from one sample sequenced in a study of T cell responses to AZD1222 COVID-19 vaccine (dated by TCRdb to 2020 to 2023). Library creation used the immunoSEQ multiplex PCR assay. TCRdb's version of the immuneACCESS table is confined to in-frame rearrangements and falls short of the full clone set. An unresolved V gene accounts for under half of the shortfall where checked; the remainder is of unknown origin. Recorded for this sample are about 140,000 clones; 92% of them occurred a single time. Clones ranked in the top ten supply approximately 1.5% of the sample. The time point label on this specimen signifies: baseline before first vaccination. This sample comprised peripheral blood, obtained on day 0 of AZD1222 vaccination. The receptors were sampled from an adult in good health.

CDR3 residues: CAWSVGITEAFF. In nucleotides, the CDR3 is TGTGCCTGGAGTGTGGGAATCACTGAAGCTTTCTTT. This chain uses TRBV30 with TRBJ1-1, with no clear D. The CDR3 is 12 residues long. The V and J ends lost 0 bases and 4 bases respectively, with 6 bases between them. CDR1 GTSNPN and CDR2 SVGIG come from the germline V gene (reference sequence).

The V and J genes are TRBV6-5 and TRBJ2-7; D is possibly TRBD1 (5 bases). Trimming took off 6 bases at V and 4 bases at J, with 19 bases between the two ends. The CDR3 covers 15 residues. Per germline, CDR1 MNHEY and CDR2 SVGAGI. CDR3 coding DNA: TGTGCCAGCAGGCGCTACAGTCGGGCAGGGTACGAGCAGTACTTC. Its protein is CASRRYSRAGYEQYF.

This chain links TRBV29-1 with TRBJ2-7; the D is unclear. The CDR3 spans 12 residues. The germline gives CDR1 SQVTM, CDR2 ANQGSEA. V was clipped by 6 bases and J by 0 bases, with 9 bases between them. The CDR3 loop is CSVAKASYEQYF. In nucleotides, the CDR3 is TGCAGCGTCGCAAAGGCCTCCTACGAGCAGTACTTC.

The gene calls are TRBV7-8 and TRBJ1-5, with D possibly being TRBD1 (5 bases). The germline gives CDR1 SGHVS, CDR2 FQNEAQ. The ends were cut back, 5 bases at V and 5 bases at J, with 19 bases in the middle. The CDR3 runs 16 residues. This CDR3 is CASSRESGRVDQPQHF. CDR3 nucleotides: TGTGCCAGCAGCCGAGAATCGGGACGGGTGGATCAGCCCCAGCATTTT. The variable domain in full, with the rest retrieved from reference TRBV7-8 and TRBJ1-5, is GAGVSQSPRYKVAKRGQDVALRCDPISGHVSLFWYQQALGQGPEFLTYFQNEAQLDKSGLPSDRFFAERPEGSVSTLKIQRTQQEDSAVYLCASSRESGRVDQPQHFGDGTRLSIL.

The V gene is TRBV9, the J gene TRBJ1-1; the match to TRBD1 covers 8 bases. This CDR3 is 14 amino acids long. V lost 3 bases to trimming and J lost 4 bases; unmatched junction nucleotides: 5. Germline CDR1 SGDLS, CDR2 YYNGEE. CDR3 residues: CASSGQTGATEAFF. The CDR3 bases are TGTGCCAGCAGCGGACAGACAGGGGCCACTGAAGCTTTCTTT.

This chain uses TRBV28 with TRBJ1-2; D not resolved. Germline loops: CDR1 MDHEN, CDR2 SYDVKM. The CDR3 extends over 13 amino acids. Trimming took off 3 bases at V and 7 bases at J, with 12 bases between the two ends. This CDR3 reads CASSFAGGGGYTF. DNA of the CDR3: TGTGCCAGCAGTTTTGCCGGAGGAGGTGGCTACACCTTC.

The chain has TRBV4-1 and TRBJ2-2, with TRBD2 identical over 12 bases. This CDR3 comprises 18 residues. CDR1 MGHRA and CDR2 YSYEKL come from the germline V gene. Germline trimming cut 3 bases from V and 4 bases from J; bases unmatched to any gene: 9. CDR3: CASSQGLAGPGATGELFF. Here the CDR3 DNA reads TGCGCCAGCAGCCAGGGACTAGCGGGTCCTGGGGCCACCGGGGAGCTGTTTTTT.

CDR3 protein: CASSLYGLRSGANVLTF. CDR3 bases: TGTGCCAGCAGTTTATACGGCCTAAGATCTGGGGCCAACGTCCTGACTTTC. This chain joins TRBV27 and TRBJ2-6; D gene unclear. V dropped 1 base and J dropped 1 base, with 11 bases sitting between them. This CDR3 contains 17 residues. Germline CDR1 is MNHEY and CDR2 is SMNVEV (reference sequence).

The chain employs TRBV27 and TRBJ1-6; no definite D call. The CDR3 has 15 amino acids. V gave up 6 bases and J gave up 4 bases, with 13 bases separating them. The germline CDR1 and CDR2 sequences are MNHEY and SMNVEV (reference sequence). CDR3 in DNA: TGTGCCAGCAGAGGGTTCCCCTTTTATAATTCACCCCTCCACTTT. It translates to CASRGFPFYNSPLHF.

The gene calls are TRBV15 and TRBJ2-1; 8 bases align to TRBD2. The CDR3 covers 15 residues. Per the germline V gene, CDR1 is LNHNV and CDR2 is YYDKDF (reference sequence). The V gene end was trimmed by 4 bases and the J gene end by 4 bases; junction bases not matched to a gene: 6. CDR3 region: CATSKAGGLYNEQFF. As DNA, the CDR3 is TGTGCCACCAGCAAGGCGGGAGGCTTATACAATGAGCAGTTCTTC. The complete variable domain, with remaining parts taken from reference TRBV15 and TRBJ2-1, reads DAMVIQNPRYQVTQFGKPVTLSCSQTLNHNVMYWYQQKSSQAPKLLFHYYDKDFNNEADTPDNFQSRRPNTSFCFLDIRSPGLGDTAMYLCATSKAGGLYNEQFFGPGTRLTVL.

The chain joins TRBV5-1 to TRBJ1-6; no clear D gene. CDR3 length: 15 residues. V shed 0 bases and J shed 3 bases, with 7 bases lying between them. CDR1 and CDR2 (germline): SGHRS, YFSETQ. The CDR3 reads CASSLGVGYNSPLHF. The CDR3 nucleotides read TGCGCCAGCAGCTTGGGCGTGGGCTATAATTCACCCCTCCACTTT.

The chain employs TRBV5-1 and TRBJ1-2; maybe TRBD1 (5 bases). V lost 1 base, J lost 0 bases, and 13 bases lay in between. CDR1 and CDR2 from the germline V gene are SGHRS and YFSETQ. The CDR3 extends over 16 amino acids. DNA for the CDR3: TGCGCCAGCAGCTTGATGGGCAGGGTAGCTAACTATGGCTACACCTTC. This sequence encodes CASSLMGRVANYGYTF.

Turning to this clone: Other DNA sequences in this specimen translate into the identical CDR3. CDR3 DNA sequence: TGTGCCAGCAGTTTATGGGGAGGGAACACTGAAGCTTTCTTT. Its protein product is CASSLWGGNTEAFF. The chain carries TRBV28 and TRBJ1-1; D ambiguous. The CDR3 is made up of 14 amino acids. CDR1 MDHEN and CDR2 SYDVKM come from the germline V gene. Trimming cost V 0 bases and J 1 base, with 6 bases left between them. The full variable domain, completed using reference TRBV28 and TRBJ1-1, is DVKVTQSSRYLVKRTGEKVFLECVQDMDHENMFWYRQDPGLGLRLIYFSYDVKMKEKGDIPEGYSVSREKKERFSLILESASTNQTSMYLCASSLWGGNTEAFFGQGTRLTVV.

J is TRBJ1-5 and V is TRBV28; perhaps TRBD1 as D (5 bases). The germline gives CDR1 MDHEN, CDR2 SYDVKM. The V end lost 2 bases, the J end lost 3 bases, and 14 bases lay between the germline ends. The CDR3 has 16 residues. The CDR3 region is CASSLIGDRINQPQHF. In DNA form, the CDR3 reads TGTGCCAGCAGTTTAATAGGAGACAGAATCAATCAGCCCCAGCATTTT.

J is TRBJ1-2 and V is TRBV5-4; TRBD1 matches 8 bases. Per the germline V gene, CDR1 is SGHNT and CDR2 is YYREEE (reference sequence). CDR3 length: 14 amino acids. V lost 4 bases to trimming and J lost 2 bases; unmatched junction nucleotides: 4. CDR3: CASSPDRGNYGYTF. CDR3 nucleotides: TGTGCCAGCAGCCCTGACAGGGGAAACTATGGCTACACCTTC.

The V and J genes are TRBV29-1 and TRBJ1-2, with D possibly being TRBD1 (5 bases). The germline gives CDR1 SQVTM, CDR2 ANQGSEA. The CDR3 consists of 14 residues. The V and J ends lost 6 bases and 2 bases respectively, with 16 bases between them. The CDR3 sequence: CSVVSTTENYGYTF. Here the CDR3 DNA reads TGCAGCGTCGTTTCGACGACAGAGAACTATGGCTACACCTTC.

The chain joins TRBV2 to TRBJ2-1, with TRBD2 identical over 16 bases. The V and J ends lost 4 bases and 7 bases, in that order; junction bases with no gene match: 4. The CDR3 sequence is 16 residues long. CDR1 SNHLY and CDR2 FYNNEI come from the germline V gene. CDR3: CASSVGLAGGPNEQFF. CDR3 bases: TGTGCCAGCAGTGTGGGACTAGCGGGAGGGCCTAATGAGCAGTTCTTC.

This chain joins TRBV5-1 and TRBJ2-4, with D perhaps TRBD2 (6 bases). The CDR3 is 15 amino acids. V dropped 0 bases and J dropped 7 bases, with 14 bases sitting between them. Germline CDR1 and CDR2: SGHRS and YFSETQ. The CDR3 DNA follows: TGCGCCAGCAGCTTGGCGGTGGGGGGTAAGAACATTCAGTACTTC. This gives the protein CASSLAVGGKNIQYF.

Only one count was recorded for this clone. V is TRBV5-1 and J is TRBJ2-7, with TRBD2 identical over 13 bases. V gave up 0 bases and J gave up 5 bases; unmatched junction bases: 5. The CDR3 has 16 residues. Germline CDR1 SGHRS, CDR2 YFSETQ. CDR3 amino acids: CASSLDLLAGGNEQYF. The CDR3 nucleotides read TGCGCCAGCAGCTTGGACCTACTAGCGGGAGGGAACGAGCAGTACTTC.

The CDR3 nucleotides are TGTGCCACCAGCAGAGATTTCGGCCGGAGCTCTGGAAACACCATATATTTT. Protein: CATSRDFGRSSGNTIYF. The gene calls are TRBV15 and TRBJ1-3; unclear D gene. The CDR3 covers 17 residues. V was trimmed by 0 bases and J by 0 bases, leaving 12 bases between them. Germline values: CDR1 LNHNV, CDR2 YYDKDF (reference sequence).

In the case of this clone: A junction boundary mismatches the germline segment, possibly from a read error. The same CDR3 also results from other DNA sequences found in this sample. This chain uses TRBV6-6 with TRBJ2-1; the D is unclear. The CDR3 is 12 residues long. Germline V gene data show CDR1 as MNHNY and CDR2 as SVGAGI (reference sequence). CDR3 in DNA: TGTGCCAGCAGTTACTCTCACAATGAGCAATTCTTC. It yields the protein CASSYSHNEQFF.

CDR3 nucleotide sequence: TGTGCCAGCAGCTTAGGGGTCCAGCTTAACTATGGCTACACCTTC. It codes for CASSLGVQLNYGYTF. The chain carries TRBV11-2 and TRBJ1-2; D gene uncertain. The germline V and J ends were trimmed by 1 base and 1 base, with 10 bases remaining between them. CDR1 and CDR2 from the germline V gene are SGHAT and FQNNGV. CDR3 length: 15 amino acids. The whole variable domain, filled in from reference TRBV11-2 and TRBJ1-2, reads EAGVAQSPRYKIIEKRQSVAFWCNPISGHATLYWYQQILGQGPKLLIQFQNNGVVDDSQLPKDRFSAERLKGVDSTLKIQPAKLEDSAVYLCASSLGVQLNYGYTFGSGTRLTVV.

The chain recombines TRBV6-2 or TRBV6-3 with TRBJ2-7; D is unclear. With 3 bases removed from V and 4 bases from J, the gap between germline ends came to 16 bases. Germline CDR1 reads MNHEY; CDR2 reads SVGEGT. The CDR3 length is 15 residues. CDR3 residues: CASSYLEIGPYEQYF. The DNA of the CDR3 is TGTGCCAGCAGTTATTTGGAGATTGGGCCTTACGAGCAGTACTTC.

This sequence joins TRBV12-3 or TRBV12-4 and TRBJ2-1, with no clear D. This CDR3 is built from 12 residues. V was pared by 1 base and J by 6 bases, with 4 bases between. The chain's CDR3 is CASSLGFNEQFF. The CDR3 nucleotides read TGTGCCAGCAGTTTAGGGTTCAATGAGCAGTTCTTC.

The genes are TRBV3-1 (or the pseudogene TRBV3-2) and TRBJ1-2; D uncertain. CDR3 length equals 13 residues. Per the germline V gene, CDR1 is LGHDT and CDR2 is YNNKEL (reference sequence). V was trimmed by 0 bases and J by 8 bases, leaving 10 bases between them. The CDR3 spells CASSQESGSGYTF. In DNA, the CDR3 is TGTGCCAGCAGCCAAGAATCAGGCTCCGGCTACACCTTC.

The rearrangement links TRBV10-2 to TRBJ2-1; D possibly corresponds to TRBD1 (6 bases). The V and J ends lost 4 bases and 0 bases respectively, with 19 bases between them. The CDR3 has 18 residues. CDR1 and CDR2 (germline): WSHSY, SAAADI. CDR3 loop: CASSGWGRAHLSYNEQFF. The DNA for the CDR3 is TGCGCCAGCAGTGGTTGGGGGCGGGCTCACCTCTCCTACAATGAGCAGTTCTTC.

The chain has TRBV7-9 and TRBJ1-6, with TRBD1 matching over 7 bases. The ends lost 5 bases at V and 10 bases at J; junction bases unmatched: 5. In germline, CDR1 is SEHNR, CDR2 FQNEAQ (reference sequence). This CDR3 has 13 residues. CDR3 amino acids: CASSTTGDSPLHF. CDR3 sequence (DNA): TGTGCCAGCAGCACCACAGGGGACTCACCCCTCCACTTT.